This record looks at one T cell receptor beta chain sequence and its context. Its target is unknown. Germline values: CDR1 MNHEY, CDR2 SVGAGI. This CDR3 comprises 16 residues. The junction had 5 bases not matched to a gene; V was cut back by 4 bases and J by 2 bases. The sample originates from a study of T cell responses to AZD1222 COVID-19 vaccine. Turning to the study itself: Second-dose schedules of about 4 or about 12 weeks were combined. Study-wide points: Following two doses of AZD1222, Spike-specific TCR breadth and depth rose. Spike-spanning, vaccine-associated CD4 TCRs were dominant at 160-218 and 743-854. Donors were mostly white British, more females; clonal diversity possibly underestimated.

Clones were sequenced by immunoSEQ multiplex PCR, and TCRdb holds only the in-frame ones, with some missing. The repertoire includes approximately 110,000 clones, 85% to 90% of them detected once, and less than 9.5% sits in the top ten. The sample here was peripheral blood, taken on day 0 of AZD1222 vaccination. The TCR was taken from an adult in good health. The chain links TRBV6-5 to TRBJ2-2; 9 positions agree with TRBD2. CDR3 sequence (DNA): TGTGCCAGCAGTTCACAGCTAGCGGGAAACACCGGGGAGCTGTTTTTT. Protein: CASSSQLAGNTGELFF.